A selection of T cell receptor beta chains follows, all from one sample in a study of T-cell reconstitution after alpha-beta-depleted transplantation in children. TCRdb recomputed calls from the PCR reads with MiXCR, one row per CDR3 protein. The table lists about 74,000 distinct CDR3 sequences, 13% to 15% of them singletons. The source material was PBMCs, mostly from graft donor cells, sampled 180 days after TCRalphabeta/CD19-depleted stem cell transplant. These receptors were taken from a male patient aged 2 to 10 who had a stem cell transplant for acute lymphoblastic leukemia, so the T cells may come from the graft donor. The CDR3 runs from the conserved cysteine through the conserved F or W. Fields, in order: clone size, V gene, J gene, D gene, CDR3 protein, CDR3 DNA. The D gene is left open where the match is weak. Clone size appears in some rows only: once, few, many, or a class for an expanded clone.

>few|TRBV27|TRBJ1-6|NA
CASSSGPGASVNNSPLHF
TGTGCCAGCAGTTCTGGACCCGGGGCTTCGGTCAATAATTCACCCCTCCACTTT
>NA|TRBV20-1|TRBJ2-3|NA
CSAKLGLYTSTDTQYF
TGCAGTGCTAAACTTGGACTATACACTAGCACAGATACGCAGTATTTT
>NA|TRBV12-3/TRBV12-4|TRBJ1-1|NA
CASSSLGVRAFTEAFF
TGTGCCAGCAGTTCCCTAGGGGTGAGGGCGTTCACTGAAGCTTTCTTT
>NA|TRBV5-1|TRBJ2-3|NA
CASSLTGWGFSTDTQYF
TGCGCCAGCAGCCTCACAGGGTGGGGATTTAGCACAGATACGCAGTATTTT
>NA|TRBV6-6|TRBJ1-1|NA
CASSYDPGTEAFF
TGTGCCAGCAGTTACGACCCAGGCACTGAAGCTTTCTTT
>NA|TRBV7-8|TRBJ1-2|TRBD1
CASSLQQGFNYGYTF
TGTGCCAGCAGCTTGCAACAGGGGTTTAACTATGGCTACACCTTC
>NA|TRBV30|TRBJ2-5|NA
CAWRGGSRTQYF
TGTGCCTGGAGAGGGGGTTCGAGGACCCAGTACTTC
>many|TRBV29-1|TRBJ1-1|NA
CSATSDMNTEAFF
TGCAGCGCCACGTCGGATATGAACACTGAAGCTTTCTTT
>many|TRBV10-3|TRBJ2-1|TRBD2
CAISESLGLAGDRNEQFF
TGTGCCATCAGTGAGTCCCTGGGACTAGCGGGAGATCGGAATGAGCAGTTCTTC
>few|TRBV20-1|TRBJ2-1|NA
CSARKGGGTSNEQFF
TGCAGTGCTAGAAAAGGGGGGGGGACAAGCAATGAGCAGTTCTTC
>few|TRBV7-2|TRBJ1-2|TRBD1
CASSLGGTDCF
TGTGCCAGCAGCTTAGGCGGGACAGACTGCTTC
>many|TRBV20-1|TRBJ2-5|NA
CSASRTAGETQYF
TGCAGTGCTAGTCGGACGGCCGGGGAGACCCAGTACTTC
>NA|TRBV9|TRBJ1-2|TRBD1
CASSDLEGQDKLYGYTF
TGTGCCAGCAGCGATCTCGAGGGACAGGATAAACTATATGGCTACACCTTC
>NA|TRBV9|TRBJ2-7|NA
CASSSAGYEQYF
TGTGCCAGCAGCTCTGCGGGGTACGAGCAGTACTTC
>NA|TRBV7-9|TRBJ2-3|TRBD1
CASSLGDRVTDTQYF
TGTGCCAGCAGCTTAGGGGACAGGGTTACAGATACGCAGTATTTT
>many|TRBV20-1|TRBJ2-3|TRBD2
CSAIAGEDTQYF
TGCAGTGCTATAGCGGGAGAGGATACGCAGTATTTT
>NA|TRBV7-6|TRBJ1-2|NA
CASSSSGGGYTF
TGTGCCAGCAGCTCTTCGGGAGGGGGCTACACCTTC
>few|TRBV6-1|TRBJ2-5|TRBD1
CASRKGQGYGTKETQYF
TGTGCCAGCAGGAAGGGACAGGGTTATGGAACCAAAGAGACCCAGTACTTC
>few|TRBV9|TRBJ1-1|TRBD1
CASSASGGTVNTEAFF
TGTGCCAGCAGCGCCTCAGGGGGCACCGTTAACACTGAAGCTTTCTTT
>few|TRBV20-1|TRBJ1-2|TRBD1
CSATGQGARGYTF
TGCAGTGCAACCGGACAGGGGGCGCGGGGCTACACCTTC
>NA|TRBV29-1|TRBJ2-6|NA
CSVLRVGGANVLTF
TGCAGCGTCCTGAGGGTAGGTGGGGCCAACGTCCTGACTTTC
>many|TRBV6-5|TRBJ1-5|NA
CASSSWFTNQPQHF
TGTGCCAGCAGTTCCTGGTTTACCAATCAGCCCCAGCATTTT
>few|TRBV5-6|TRBJ2-5|NA
CASSWGGDQETQYF
TGTGCCAGCAGCTGGGGCGGGGACCAAGAGACCCAGTACTTC
>many|TRBV20-1|TRBJ2-5|NA
CSAPTWETQYF
TGCAGTGCCCCTACCTGGGAGACCCAGTACTTC
>NA|TRBV25-1|TRBJ1-5|NA
CASSVLPGHFCNQPQHF
TGTGCCAGCAGTGTACTCCCGGGACACTTTTGCAATCAGCCCCAGCATTTT
>NA|TRBV7-9|TRBJ2-7|NA
CASSERMGPNF
TGTGCCAGCAGCGAACGGATGGGACCAAACTTC